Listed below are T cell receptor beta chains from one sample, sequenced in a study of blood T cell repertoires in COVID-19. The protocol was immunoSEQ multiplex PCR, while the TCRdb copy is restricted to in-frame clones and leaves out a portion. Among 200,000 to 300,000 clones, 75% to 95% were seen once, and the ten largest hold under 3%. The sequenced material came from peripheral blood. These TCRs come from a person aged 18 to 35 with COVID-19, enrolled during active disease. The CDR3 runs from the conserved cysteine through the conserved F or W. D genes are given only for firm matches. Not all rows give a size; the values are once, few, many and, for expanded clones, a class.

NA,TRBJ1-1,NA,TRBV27,TGTGCCAGCAGTTTTTCAGCGGGGGGGTACACTGAAGCTTTCTTT,CASSFSAGGYTEAFF
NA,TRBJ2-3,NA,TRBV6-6,TGTGCCAGCAGCCAGAGACAGGCGACCACAGATACGCAGTATTTT,CASSQRQATTDTQYF
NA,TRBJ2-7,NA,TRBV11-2,TGTGCCAGCAGCTTAGCCCCGGGACTTAGCTACGAGCAGTACTTC,CASSLAPGLSYEQYF
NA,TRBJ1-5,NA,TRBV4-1,TGCGCCAGCAGCCAAGGAGGAGTCTTACCTAATCAGCCCCAGCATTTT,CASSQGGVLPNQPQHF
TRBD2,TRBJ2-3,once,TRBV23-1,TGCGCCAGCAGTCAATCGGGGCTAGCGGGGACAGATACGCAGTATTTT,CASSQSGLAGTDTQYF
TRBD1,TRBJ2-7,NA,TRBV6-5,TGTGCCAGCAGAGAGGGACAGGGTTTTCTCTACGAGCAGTACTTC,CASREGQGFLYEQYF
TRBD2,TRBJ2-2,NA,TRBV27,TGTGCCAGCAGTTTTGGGGGACTAGCGGGTTCGAACACCGGGGAGCTGTTTTTT,CASSFGGLAGSNTGELFF
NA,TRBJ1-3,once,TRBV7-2,TGTGCCAGCACCACCGCAGGGGCAGGAAACACCATATATTTT,CASTTAGAGNTIYF
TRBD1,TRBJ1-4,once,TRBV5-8,TGTGCCAGCAGCTTGGGGACAGGAGTAGCAACTAATGAAAAACTGTTTTTT,CASSLGTGVATNEKLFF
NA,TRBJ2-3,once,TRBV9,TGTGCCAGCAGCGTAGGACGCATGGGAGGTTGGGGGTTCACAGATACGCAGTATTTT,CASSVGRMGGWGFTDTQYF
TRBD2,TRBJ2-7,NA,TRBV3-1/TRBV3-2,TGTGCCAGCAGCCAAGGATCTAGCGGGAGGGGCGAGCAGTACTTC,CASSQGSSGRGEQYF
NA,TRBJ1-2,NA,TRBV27,TGTGCCAGCAGGCCTCAGGGGCCGAGCAGCTACACCTTC,CASRPQGPSSYTF
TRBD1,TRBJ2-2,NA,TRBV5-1,TGCGCCATGCAAAGAATCGGGACAGGCAGCACCGGGGAGCTGTTTTTT,CAMQRIGTGSTGELFF
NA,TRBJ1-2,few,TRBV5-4,TGTGCCAGCAGCCCTGGCGGGGGAAGCTACACCTTC,CASSPGGGSYTF
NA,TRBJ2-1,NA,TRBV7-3,TGTGCCAGCAGCCTAAAGAGCGTCGGGGTCTCCTACAATGAGCAGTTCTTC,CASSLKSVGVSYNEQFF
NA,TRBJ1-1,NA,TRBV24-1,TGTGCCACCAGTGCGTCGCGGAACACTGAAGCTTTCTTT,CATSASRNTEAFF
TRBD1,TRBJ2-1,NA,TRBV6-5,TGTGCCAGCAGCCGGACCGGGACAGGGTGGGAGCAGTTCTTC,CASSRTGTGWEQFF
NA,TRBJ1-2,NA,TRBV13,TGTGCCAGCAGCTTAGGCCGCTGGGCCCGATATGGCTACACCTTC,CASSLGRWARYGYTF
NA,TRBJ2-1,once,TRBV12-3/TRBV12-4,TGTGCCAGCAGTCGGACTGGAGACAATGAGCAGTTCTTC,CASSRTGDNEQFF
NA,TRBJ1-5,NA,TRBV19,TGTGCCAGTAGGCCGGACTTCAATCAGCCCCAGCATTTT,CASRPDFNQPQHF